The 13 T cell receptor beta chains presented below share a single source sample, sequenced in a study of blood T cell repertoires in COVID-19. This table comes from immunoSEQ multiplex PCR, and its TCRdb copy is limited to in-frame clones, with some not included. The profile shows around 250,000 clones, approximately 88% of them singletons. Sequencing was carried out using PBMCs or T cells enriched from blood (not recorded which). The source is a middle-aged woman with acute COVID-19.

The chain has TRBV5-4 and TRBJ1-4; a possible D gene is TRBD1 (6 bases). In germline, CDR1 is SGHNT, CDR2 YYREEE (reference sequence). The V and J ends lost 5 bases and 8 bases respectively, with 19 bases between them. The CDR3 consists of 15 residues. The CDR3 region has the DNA TGTGCCAGCAGTAACTACAGGGCCGCCTCAGAAAAACTGTTTTTT. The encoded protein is CASSNYRAASEKLFF.

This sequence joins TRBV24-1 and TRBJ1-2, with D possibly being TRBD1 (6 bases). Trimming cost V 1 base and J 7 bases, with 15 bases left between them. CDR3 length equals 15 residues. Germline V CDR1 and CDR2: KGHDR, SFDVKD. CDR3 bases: TGTGCCACCAGTGATTTAGGGCAGGGGCTGGGTGGCTACACCTTC. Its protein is CATSDLGQGLGGYTF.

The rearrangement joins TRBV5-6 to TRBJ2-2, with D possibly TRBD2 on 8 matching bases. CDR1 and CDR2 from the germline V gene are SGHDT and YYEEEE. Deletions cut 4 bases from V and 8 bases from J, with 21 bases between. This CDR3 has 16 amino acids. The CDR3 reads CASSPTGRGQAGELFF. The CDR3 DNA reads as TGTGCCAGCAGCCCCACCGGGAGGGGGCAGGCGGGGGAGCTGTTTTTT.

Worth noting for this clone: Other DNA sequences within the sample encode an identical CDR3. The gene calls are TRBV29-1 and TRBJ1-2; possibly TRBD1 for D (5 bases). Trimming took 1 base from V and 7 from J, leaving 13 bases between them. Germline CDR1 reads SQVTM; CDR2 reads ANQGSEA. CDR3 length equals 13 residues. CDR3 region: CSVEVEGGGGYTF. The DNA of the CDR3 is TGCAGCGTTGAAGTGGAGGGTGGGGGTGGCTACACCTTC.

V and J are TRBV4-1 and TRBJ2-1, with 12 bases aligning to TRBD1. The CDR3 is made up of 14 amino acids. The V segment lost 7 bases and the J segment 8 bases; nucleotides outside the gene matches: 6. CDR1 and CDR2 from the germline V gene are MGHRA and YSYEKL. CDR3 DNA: TGCGCCAGCACCGGGACAGGGGGCTTCGATGAGCAGTTCTTC. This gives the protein CASTGTGGFDEQFF.

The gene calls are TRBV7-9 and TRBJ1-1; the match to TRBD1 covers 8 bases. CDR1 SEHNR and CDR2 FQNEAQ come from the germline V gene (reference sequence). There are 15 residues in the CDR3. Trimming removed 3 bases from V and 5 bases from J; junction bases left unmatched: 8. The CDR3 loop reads CASSFRQGKRTEAFF. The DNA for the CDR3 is TGTGCCAGCAGCTTCCGACAGGGGAAGAGGACTGAAGCTTTCTTT.

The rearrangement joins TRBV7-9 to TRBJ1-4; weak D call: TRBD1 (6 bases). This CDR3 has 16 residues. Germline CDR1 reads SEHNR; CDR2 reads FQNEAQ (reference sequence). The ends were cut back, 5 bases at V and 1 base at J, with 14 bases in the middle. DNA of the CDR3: TGTGCCAGCAGCCACACCGGGGGGCTAACTAATGAAAAACTGTTTTTT. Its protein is CASSHTGGLTNEKLFF.

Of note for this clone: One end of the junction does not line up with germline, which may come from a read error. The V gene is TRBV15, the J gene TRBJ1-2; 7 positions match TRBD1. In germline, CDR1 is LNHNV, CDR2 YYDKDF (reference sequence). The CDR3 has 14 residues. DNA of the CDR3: TGTGCCACCAGCAGAGATCGGACAGGCGAGGGATACCTATTC. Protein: CATSRDRTGEGYLF.

The CDR3 DNA reads TGTGCCAGCACCTTTCTGGCGGGACCCCGTAATGAGCAGTTCTTC. Translation gives CASTFLAGPRNEQFF. The chain is built from TRBV11-3 and TRBJ2-1; TRBD2 is a possible D gene (6 bases). The length of the CDR3 is 15 residues. Germline assignment: CDR1 SGHNT and CDR2 YENEEA. Trimming removed 7 bases from V and 7 bases from J, with 20 bases in between.

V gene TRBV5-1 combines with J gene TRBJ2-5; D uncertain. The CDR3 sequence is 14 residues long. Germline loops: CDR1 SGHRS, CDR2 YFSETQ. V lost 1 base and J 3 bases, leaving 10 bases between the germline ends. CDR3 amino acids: CASSLQALEETQYF. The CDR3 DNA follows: TGCGCCAGCAGCTTGCAGGCACTCGAAGAGACCCAGTACTTC.

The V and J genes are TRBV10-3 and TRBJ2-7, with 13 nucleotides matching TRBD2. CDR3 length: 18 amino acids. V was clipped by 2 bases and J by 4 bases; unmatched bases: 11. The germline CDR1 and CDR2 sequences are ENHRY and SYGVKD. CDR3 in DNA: TGTGCCATCAGTGAGGCGATGGGACTAGCGGGGACAAGGTACGAGCAGTACTTC. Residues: CAISEAMGLAGTRYEQYF.

DNA of the CDR3: TGTGCCAGCAGTTACAGGAGAAACACTGAAGCTTTCTTT. Amino acids: CASSYRRNTEAFF. The V and J genes are TRBV27 and TRBJ1-1, with D tentatively TRBD1 (5 bases). The CDR3 extends over 13 amino acids. Germline lookup yields CDR1 MNHEY and CDR2 SMNVEV (reference sequence). V lost 4 bases to trimming and J lost 2 bases, with 8 bases between them.

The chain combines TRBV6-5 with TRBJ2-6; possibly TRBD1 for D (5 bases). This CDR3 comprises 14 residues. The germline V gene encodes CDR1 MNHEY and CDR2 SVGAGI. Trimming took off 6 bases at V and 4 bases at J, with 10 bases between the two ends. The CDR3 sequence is CASSPGSGANVLTF. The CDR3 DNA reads TGTGCCAGCAGCCCAGGGTCAGGGGCCAACGTCCTGACTTTC.